Listed below are T cell receptor beta chains from one sample, sequenced in a study of T cells in Graves' hyperthyroidism and ophthalmopathy. TCRdb used MiXCR to reprocess the multiplex PCR reads, holding one entry per CDR3 protein. The table includes 150,000 or so distinct CDR3 sequences, over 20% detected once. Sequencing used blood. The receptors here all came from a woman aged 45-65 years with Graves' hyperthyroidism that later progressed to Graves' ophthalmopathy. Each CDR3 is given without its conserved first and last residue. Each record gives: J gene, V gene, CDR3 protein.

>TRBJ2-5|TRBV5-1
ASSLVWGGNDKETQY
>TRBJ1-5|TRBV10-2
ASSESWQDQH
>TRBJ1-2|TRBV6-1
ASSYFPRGGSYT
>TRBJ2-5|TRBV7-9
ASSLGLAGPQETQY
>TRBJ2-3|TRBV28
ASSQLAGGRGTDTQY
>TRBJ2-2|TRBV19
ASSSSGGTGELF
>TRBJ1-1|TRBV7-3
ASSQGGTEAF
>TRBJ1-1|TRBV28
ASSLGGGGRDTEAF
>TRBJ1-4|TRBV6-1
ASSEARITGSIYEKLF
>TRBJ1-4|TRBV27
ASGTATNEKLF
>TRBJ1-1|TRBV20-1
SASSMLNTEAF
>TRBJ2-7|TRBV4-1
ASSPGNRDRVSEQY
>TRBJ2-4|TRBV7-9
ASSLGDRGHSAKNIQY
>TRBJ2-1|TRBV24-1
ATSDATGRRTVVEQF
>TRBJ2-3|TRBV4-1
ASSQGLAGGGTQY
>TRBJ1-6|TRBV28
ASSWTGSSYNSPLH
>TRBJ2-7|TRBV20-1
SAGDLGSGRMVSYEQY
>TRBJ2-1|TRBV3-1
ASSQEGSGRASSYNEQF
>TRBJ2-3|TRBV5-1
ASRRTEVADTQY
>TRBJ2-1|TRBV7-9
ASGLAGRGDYNEQF
>TRBJ1-1|TRBV28
ASSHRGLGLNTEAF
>TRBJ1-1|TRBV19
ASSQGQGGTAAF
>TRBJ1-1|TRBV28
ASSHLGQQLLATEAF
>TRBJ2-3|TRBV12-3/TRBV12-4
ASSFSGGGDTQY
>TRBJ2-1|TRBV7-8
ASSLKGTLVGLAIYNEQF
>TRBJ2-3|TRBV5-1
ASSFRAFNGDTQY
>TRBJ1-4|TRBV29-1
SVAAGGGEKLF
>TRBJ2-7|TRBV6-2/TRBV6-3
ASRTGRYEQY
>TRBJ2-3|TRBV5-1
ASSTGQGASDTQY
>TRBJ1-1|TRBV3-1
ASSQDRLSGTEAF
>TRBJ1-2|TRBV4-1
ASSPRVGLNYGYT
>TRBJ2-5|TRBV11-2
ASSLGGVETQY
>TRBJ2-7|TRBV27
ASSLSAVGGYSYEQY
>TRBJ2-3|TRBV10-1
ASSDVGSRQY
>TRBJ1-2|TRBV5-4
ASSHRTFPGGYT
>TRBJ1-1|TRBV28
ASSLWDWTEAF
>TRBJ2-7|TRBV4-2
ASSPRDLYYEQY
>TRBJ2-5|TRBV5-1
ASSKQTGAETQY
>TRBJ2-2|TRBV7-3
ASSSPTLPGELF
>TRBJ2-3|TRBV2
ASTRTSANTDTQY
>TRBJ2-3|TRBV11-2
ASSLSGRASTDTQY
>TRBJ1-1|TRBV25-1
ASSVSGGHTEAF
>TRBJ1-2|TRBV5-5
ASSLADNYGYT
>TRBJ1-6|TRBV27
ASSRSYNSPLH
>TRBJ1-1|TRBV7-2
ASSLDSRGFTEAF
>TRBJ1-2|TRBV2
ASRQRRGSNYGYT
>TRBJ2-5|TRBV12-3/TRBV12-4
ASSPRSETQY
>TRBJ1-1|TRBV12-3/TRBV12-4
ASRQPFYGGRGTEAF
>TRBJ2-4|TRBV28
ASISSGVAKNIQY
>TRBJ2-7|TRBV6-1
ASSVTTSGSYEQY
>TRBJ2-2|TRBV11-2
ASSSAPGGTNTGELF
>TRBJ2-1|TRBV4-1
ASSQDPSGNLYNEQF
>TRBJ2-1|TRBV18
ASSPLGVANNEQF
>.|TRBV28
ASSLLAGGYNEQY